Detailed here is one T cell receptor beta chain. Antigen specificity is unknown. V lost 1 base and J 8 bases, leaving 11 bases between the germline ends. Germline CDR1 and CDR2: LGHDT and YNNKEL (reference sequence). The CDR3 consists of 13 residues. A single record per CDR3 protein comes from TCRdb applying MiXCR to the reads. The table records a few hundred thousand distinct CDR3 sequences, approximately 22% of them present only once. These data are taken from a study of T cell repertoires in cytomegalovirus infection. Study summary: The authors relied on CMV epitopes, both recently identified HLA-C-restricted and well-studied HLA-B-restricted.

The TCR was taken from a human donor in good health (CMV status not recorded). Some clones in this sample may be carry-over from other donors' samples. Sequences were derived from cultured PBMCs, sampled from culture after CMV antigen stimulation. The chain joins TRBV3-1 to TRBJ1-2, with D hard to call. CDR3 sequence reads: CASSQARGRGYTF. The CDR3 nucleotides read TGTGCCAGCAGCCAAGCGCGGGGAAGAGGCTACACCTTC.